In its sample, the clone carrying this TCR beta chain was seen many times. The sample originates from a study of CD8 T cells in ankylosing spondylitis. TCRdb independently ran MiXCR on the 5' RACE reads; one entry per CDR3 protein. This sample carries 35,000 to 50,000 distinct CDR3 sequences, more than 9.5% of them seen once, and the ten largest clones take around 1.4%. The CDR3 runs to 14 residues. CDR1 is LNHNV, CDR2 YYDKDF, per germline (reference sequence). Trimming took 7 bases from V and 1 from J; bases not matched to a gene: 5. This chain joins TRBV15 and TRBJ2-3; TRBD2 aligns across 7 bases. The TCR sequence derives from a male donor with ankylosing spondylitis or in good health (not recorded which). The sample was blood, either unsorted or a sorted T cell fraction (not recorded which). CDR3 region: CATTSAGGTDTQYF. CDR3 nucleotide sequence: TGTGCCACCACGTCCGCGGGGGGCACAGATACGCAGTATTTT. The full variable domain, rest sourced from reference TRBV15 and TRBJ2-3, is DAMVIQNPRYQVTQFGKPVTLSCSQTLNHNVMYWYQQKSSQAPKLLFHYYDKDFNNEADTPDNFQSRRPNTSFCFLDIRSPGLGDTAMYLCATTSAGGTDTQYFGPGTRLTVL.